This TCR beta chain comes out of a study of spatial heterogeneity in lung cancer. As for the study in general: TCR transcript abundance in tumor regions was strongly correlated with the T cell module score obtained from matched bulk RNA-seq. Averaged across combinations, each unique TCR and UMI pairing appeared more than ten times in raw reads, which were uncorrected. Notes on the study in general: Expanded intratumoral alpha and beta TCR counts tracked tumor mutation counts. It was estimated that coverage of tumor T cells reached 6% to 8% for alpha chains and around 13% for beta chains.

Germline CDR1 and CDR2: DFQATT and SNEGSKA (reference sequence). This CDR3 has 15 residues. V lost 0 bases and J 2 bases, leaving 10 bases between the germline ends. Time point noted: sample taken at primary tumor resection. Sequencing was performed on whole RNA extracted from tumor and nontumor lung tissue, or from frozen PBMC, and the material was left unsorted. MiXCR, applied by TCRdb to the 5' RACE reads, yields one record per CDR3 protein. The repertoire has some 9,000 distinct CDR3 sequences, roughly an eighth of them found once; the top ten carry roughly an eighth. This clonotype was seen ten or more times. Its antigen is as yet unknown. The library was designed around alpha chains, so this beta chain is a stray read whose abundance carries little weight.

This TCR was recovered from a male donor with early-stage non-small cell lung cancer. The source was lung tumor tissue, collected at surgery. The V gene is TRBV20-1, the J gene TRBJ1-4; a weak D match, TRBD1 (6 bases). CDR3 nucleotides: TGCAGTGCTAGAGATTTCGACAGGACTAATGAAAAACTGTTTTTT. It translates to CSARDFDRTNEKLFF.